This is a list of T cell receptor beta chains from one sample in a study of Ad26.COV2.S vaccination and SARS-CoV-2 variants. This table comes from immunoSEQ multiplex PCR, and its TCRdb copy is limited to in-frame clones, with some not included. The repertoire has about 680,000 clones, more than 80% of them found once; the top ten carry nearly 1.5%. Sequenced material: peripheral blood, taken in a trial of Ad26.COV2.S vaccine versus placebo. These receptors were taken from a person between 18 and 65 years old who received the Ad26.COV2.S COVID-19 vaccine or a placebo. Each CDR3 is given with its conserved first and last residue. Fields, in order: V gene, CDR3 protein.

>TRBV25-1
CASRESGGNYGYTF
>TRBV3-1/TRBV3-2
CASSHGTGSYEQYF
>TRBV2
CASSKPNTEAFF
>TRBV4-2
CASSQDAPGIYEQYF
>TRBV11-3
CASSKDSSSYNEQFF
>TRBV11-3
CASSSSGTGDQEQYF
>TRBV7-2
CASSLGMNTEAFF
>TRBV9
CASSVDWGNYGYTF
>TRBV6-1
CASSEARDYGYTF
>TRBV5-1
CASSLGRQGGTDTQYF
>TRBV6-5
CASSYRQGANTDTQYF
>TRBV5-4
CASSRSMNTEAFF
>TRBV5-1
CASSPIEGTDTQYF
>TRBV7-9
CASSLVGVDTQYF
>TRBV4-3
CASGRQGGSGELFF
>TRBV25-1
CASSVRVGYEQYF
>TRBV10-3
CAISGTTAPFAGELFF
>TRBV5-4
CASSPGGQGPRRDTEAFF
>TRBV29-1
CSVVPYRGTSTDTQYF
>TRBV3-1/TRBV3-2
CASSLGTASSYEQYF
>TRBV3-1/TRBV3-2
CASSQAGSTHEQYF
>TRBV2
CASSARRGAGNTEAFF
>TRBV5-1
CASSLAIRETDTQYF
>TRBV7-8
CASSARPGWDIQYF
>TRBV3-1/TRBV3-2
CASSGRDRVDGYTF
>TRBV30
CASTGEAGNTIYF
>TRBV28
CASSPPASGGVTDTQYF
>TRBV12-3/TRBV12-4
CASSLVREDGYTF
>TRBV5-1
CASSLGLAGVDEQFF
>TRBV18
CASSLSPSYEQYF
>TRBV15
CATSKNTGIGDEQYF
>TRBV30
CAYHRDRNTEAFF
>TRBV3-1/TRBV3-2
CASSQDWTEKYF
>TRBV5-6
CASSKLTSGGRETQYF
>TRBV5-6
CASSWDGEIMSNTEAFF
>TRBV18
CASSPYGAAGTGTYEQYF
>TRBV7-3
CASSLTAGTGYEQFF
>TRBV3-1/TRBV3-2
CASSQENRGTSFNEQFF